The 22 T cell receptor beta chains below come from one sample, sequenced in a study of cytomegalovirus exposure and HLA in healthy donors. The PCR made use of 60 Vbeta and 13 Jbeta primers. The assay was immunoSEQ multiplex PCR, and TCRdb's table has in-frame clones only and misses some. The top ten clones hold under 2% of a sample with some 200,000 clones, around 74% of them seen once. The sample was PBMCs. These receptors were collected from a girl between 10 and 17 years old in good health and CMV-seropositive.

This rearrangement joins TRBV6-1 to TRBJ2-4; TRBD1 is a possible D gene (5 bases). Per the germline V gene, CDR1 is MNHNS and CDR2 is SASEGT. Trimming left V 6 bases short and J 8 bases short, with 14 bases between. CDR3 length equals 13 residues. In DNA form, the CDR3 reads TGTGCCAGCAGGGACACTTCAAGGGACATTCAGTACTTC. This codes for CASRDTSRDIQYF.

This chain links TRBV2 with TRBJ1-6, with TRBD1 matching over 7 bases. The CDR3 has 15 amino acids. V shed 5 bases and J 4 bases; nucleotides not matched to a gene: 5. CDR1 is SNHLY and CDR2 is FYNNEI in the germline V gene. CDR3 nucleotides: TGTGCCAGCAGTTCACAGGGGCCTTATAATTCACCCCTCCACTTT. Translating it yields CASSSQGPYNSPLHF.

The rearrangement joins TRBV5-5 to TRBJ2-3, with D uncertain. The CDR3 has 13 residues. Trimming removed 0 bases at V and 5 bases at J, with 7 bases between. Germline V gene sequence: CDR1 SGHKS, CDR2 YYEKEE (reference sequence). The CDR3 spells CASSLAHLDTQYF. The CDR3 DNA reads TGTGCCAGCAGCTTGGCCCATTTAGATACGCAGTATTTT.

The chain combines TRBV9 with TRBJ2-3, with 8 bases identical to TRBD2. CDR3 size: 18 residues. With 8 bases clipped from V and 0 bases from J, the junction kept 17 bases outside the gene matches. Germline CDR1 reads SGDLS; CDR2 reads YYNGEE. The CDR3 here is CASSTPRGAKESTDTQYF. The CDR3 DNA reads as TGTGCCAGTTCCACTCCGCGGGGGGCCAAAGAAAGCACAGATACGCAGTATTTT. Variable domain in full (rest from reference TRBV9 and TRBJ2-3): DSGVTQTPKHLITATGQRVTLRCSPRSGDLSVYWYQQSLDQGLQFLIQYYNGEERAKGNILERFSAQQFPDLHSELNLSSLELGDSALYFCASSTPRGAKESTDTQYFGPGTRLTVL.

This clone was detected once. The V gene is TRBV2, the J gene TRBJ2-3; D might be TRBD2 (5 bases). This CDR3 has 18 residues. Trimming took off 4 bases at V and 5 bases at J, with 25 bases between the two ends. Germline V gene lookup returns CDR1 SNHLY and CDR2 FYNNEI. The CDR3 here is CASSGPEGAPVEGDTQYF. In nucleotides, the CDR3 is TGTGCCAGCAGTGGCCCCGAGGGCGCCCCCGTCGAAGGAGATACGCAGTATTTT.

The V and J genes are TRBV30 and TRBJ2-1; 9 positions agree with TRBD2. Trimming at V came to 5 bases and at J to 6 bases, leaving 8 bases not matched to a gene. In germline, CDR1 is GTSNPN, CDR2 SVGIG (reference sequence). The length of the CDR3 is 14 residues. In DNA, the CDR3 is TGTGCCTGGCAAGCGGGGGGACCGCTCAATGAGCAGTTCTTC. It codes for CAWQAGGPLNEQFF.

The V call is TRBV7-8, the J call TRBJ2-5; D possibly corresponds to TRBD2 (5 bases). Germline V CDR1 and CDR2: SGHVS, FQNEAQ. The CDR3 consists of 13 residues. V was cut by 1 base and J by 5 bases, with 8 bases left in between. This chain's CDR3 is CASSLGGRETQYF. CDR3 sequence (DNA): TGTGCCAGCAGCTTAGGAGGGCGCGAGACCCAGTACTTC.

This chain links TRBV4-3 with TRBJ1-4, with a weak D call TRBD1 (5 bases). The CDR3 is 15 residues long. Trimming stripped 1 base from V and 3 bases from J, with 9 bases between. Germline CDR1 reads LGHNA; CDR2 reads YSLEER. CDR3 sequence reads: CASSQVSRANEKLFF. The DNA for the CDR3 is TGCGCCAGCAGCCAAGTGAGCAGGGCTAATGAAAAACTGTTTTTT.

The V and J genes are TRBV5-1 and TRBJ1-2; 7 bases align to TRBD1. From germline, CDR1 is SGHRS and CDR2 YFSETQ. The CDR3 sequence is 14 residues long. Unmatched junction bases numbered 7, after V lost 4 bases and J lost 4 bases. The CDR3 DNA reads TGCGCCAGCAGCGCAACAGGGGACCCCTATGGCTACACCTTC. It is translated as CASSATGDPYGYTF.

This sequence joins TRBV5-1 and TRBJ2-1, with 8 bases identical to TRBD2. J was trimmed by 2 bases and V by 0 bases; bases with no gene match: 1. Germline loops: CDR1 SGHRS, CDR2 YFSETQ. The CDR3 is made up of 15 amino acids. The chain's CDR3 is CASSLGLATYNEQFF. In nucleotides, the CDR3 is TGCGCCAGCAGCTTGGGACTAGCGACCTACAATGAGCAGTTCTTC.

The rearrangement uses TRBV30 and TRBJ2-2; TRBD2 matches at 9 bases. Germline CDR1 GTSNPN, CDR2 SVGIG (reference sequence). The length of the CDR3 is 16 residues. The ends lost 1 base at V and 4 bases at J; junction bases unmatched: 7. The CDR3 DNA sequence: TGTGCCTGGAGTGGCCTTGGCGGGGGGGCCACCGGGGAGCTGTTTTTT. Translation: CAWSGLGGGATGELFF. The whole variable domain, remainder taken from reference TRBV30 and TRBJ2-2, is SQTIHQWPATLVQPVGSPLSLECTVEGTSNPNLYWYRQAAGRGLQLLFYSVGIGQISSEVPQNLSASRPQDRQFILSSKKLLLSDSGFYLCAWSGLGGGATGELFFGEGSRLTVL.

This chain links TRBV15 with TRBJ2-7, with TRBD2 matching over 13 bases. V was clipped by 3 bases and J by 3 bases; unmatched bases: 11. The CDR3 has 18 amino acids. The germline V gene has CDR1 LNHNV and CDR2 YYDKDF (reference sequence). This chain's CDR3 is CATSRPTSGGASGYEQYF. CDR3 nucleotides: TGTGCCACCAGCAGGCCCACTAGCGGGGGGGCCAGTGGCTACGAGCAGTACTTC.

This clone came up once. The chain carries TRBV4-1 and TRBJ1-5, with 9 positions matching TRBD1. This CDR3 is built from 16 residues. V lost 4 bases and J lost 4; bases outside the gene matches: 8. Germline V gives CDR1 MGHRA, CDR2 YSYEKL. The CDR3 DNA sequence: TGCGCCAGCAGCCGGACGGGACAGGGTGGGAATCAGCCCCAGCATTTT. Translated, it gives CASSRTGQGGNQPQHF.

This chain joins TRBV5-8 and TRBJ2-2; possibly TRBD1 for D (6 bases). Germline CDR1 reads SGHTS; CDR2 reads YDEGEE. Trimming took off 7 bases at V and 5 bases at J, with 15 bases between the two ends. The CDR3 runs to 14 residues. DNA for the CDR3: TGTGCCAGCGGCCCCGGGACAAATACCGGGGAGCTGTTTTTT. Translation: CASGPGTNTGELFF.

Only a few counts were recorded for this clone. The chain joins TRBV5-4 to TRBJ1-1; D is unclear. CDR3 length: 15 amino acids. V lost 0 bases to trimming and J lost 1 base, with 10 bases between them. Germline CDR1 is SGHNT and CDR2 is YYREEE (reference sequence). As DNA, the CDR3 is TGTGCCAGCAGCTTGGGTAGTAAATCGAACACTGAAGCTTTCTTT. Protein: CASSLGSKSNTEAFF.

This sequence joins TRBV7-9 and TRBJ2-1; 11 bases align to TRBD2. After removal of 4 bases from V and 4 bases from J, the junction contained 6 bases not matched to a gene. This CDR3 is built from 16 residues. The germline CDR1 and CDR2 sequences are SEHNR and FQNEAQ (reference sequence). CDR3 nucleotides: TGTGCCAGCAGCTCGACTAGCGGGGCTCCTTACAATGAGCAGTTCTTC. This translates into CASSSTSGAPYNEQFF.

The chain carries TRBV27 and TRBJ2-7; tentatively, D is TRBD1 (5 bases). Trimming left V 4 bases short and J 4 bases short, with 11 bases between. In germline, CDR1 is MNHEY, CDR2 SMNVEV (reference sequence). The CDR3 is 13 residues long. CDR3 loop: CASSWGHAYEQYF. CDR3 nucleotides: TGTGCCAGCAGTTGGGGCCACGCGTACGAGCAGTACTTC.

This clone was seen a single time. This chain uses TRBV11-2 with TRBJ2-3; D is uncertain. Trimming cost V 0 bases and J 0 bases, with 7 bases left between them. CDR1 and CDR2 from the germline V gene are SGHAT and FQNNGV. The CDR3 runs 15 residues. Here the CDR3 DNA reads TGTGCCAGCAGCTTAGAATTTGGCAGCACAGATACGCAGTATTTT. Amino acids: CASSLEFGSTDTQYF. The full variable domain, in which reference TRBV11-2 and TRBJ2-3 provide the parts outside the CDR3, is EAGVAQSPRYKIIEKRQSVAFWCNPISGHATLYWYQQILGQGPKLLIQFQNNGVVDDSQLPKDRFSAERLKGVDSTLKIQPAKLEDSAVYLCASSLEFGSTDTQYFGPGTRLTVL.

The chain's CDR3 is CASSAGTSGGPSYEQYF. CDR3 DNA sequence: TGTGCCAGCAGCGCAGGGACTAGCGGGGGACCCTCCTACGAGCAGTACTTC. V usage is TRBV9 and J usage is TRBJ2-7, with TRBD2 identical over 14 bases. The length of the CDR3 is 17 residues. From germline, CDR1 is SGDLS and CDR2 YYNGEE. J gave up 0 bases and V 3 bases, and 5 bases lay outside the gene matches.

The chain is built from TRBV5-1 and TRBJ1-1; 7 nucleotides align to TRBD1. CDR1 and CDR2 (germline): SGHRS, YFSETQ. This CDR3 comprises 13 residues. V was clipped by 2 bases and J by 9 bases; unmatched bases: 7. CDR3 residues: CASSLTGTAQAFF. CDR3 sequence (DNA): TGCGCCAGCAGCTTAACCGGGACAGCCCAAGCTTTCTTT.

The chain couples TRBV25-1 to TRBJ1-3; 8 nucleotides align to TRBD1. Germline CDR1 and CDR2: MGHDK and SYGVNS. J lost 3 bases, V lost 5 bases, and 9 bases had no gene match. The CDR3 totals 16 residues. CDR3 sequence (DNA): TGTGCCAGCAGTCCCCGTCAGGGGGCGGTTGGAAACACCATATATTTT. Translating gives CASSPRQGAVGNTIYF.

The CDR3 coding sequence is TGCGCCAGCAGCCCCCCAGGAGGGGATGGCTACACCTTC. Residues: CASSPPGGDGYTF. The genes are TRBV4-3 and TRBJ1-2; the D gene is possibly TRBD1 (5 bases). Germline V gene lookup returns CDR1 LGHNA and CDR2 YSLEER. The CDR3 loop spans 13 amino acids. Between the trimmed V and J ends, which lost 4 bases and 6 bases, there was a span of 12 bases.